This entry features one T cell receptor beta chain sequence. The antigen is unknown. Repertoires were generated with immunoSEQ multiplex PCR, while TCRdb's copy carries only in-frame clones and drops some. The top ten clones hold 1.7% of a sample with about 120,000 clones, 95% to 97% of them seen once. The data are from a study of cytomegalovirus exposure and HLA in healthy donors. Overall study findings and caveats: In vitro assays verified that three CMV-associated chains recognized CMV antigens specifically.

Germline V gives CDR1 SGHNT, CDR2 YYREEE (reference sequence). The V and J ends lost 4 bases and 6 bases, in that order; junction bases with no gene match: 7. CDR3 length: 15 amino acids. The chain has TRBV5-4 and TRBJ2-1, with TRBD1 matching over 10 bases. The receptor comes from a man in his late teens or twenties in good health and CMV-seronegative. Input material: PBMCs. The CDR3 DNA is TGTGCCAGCAGCCAGGACAGGGGGGCAGGCAATGAGCAGTTCTTC. Translating gives CASSQDRGAGNEQFF.